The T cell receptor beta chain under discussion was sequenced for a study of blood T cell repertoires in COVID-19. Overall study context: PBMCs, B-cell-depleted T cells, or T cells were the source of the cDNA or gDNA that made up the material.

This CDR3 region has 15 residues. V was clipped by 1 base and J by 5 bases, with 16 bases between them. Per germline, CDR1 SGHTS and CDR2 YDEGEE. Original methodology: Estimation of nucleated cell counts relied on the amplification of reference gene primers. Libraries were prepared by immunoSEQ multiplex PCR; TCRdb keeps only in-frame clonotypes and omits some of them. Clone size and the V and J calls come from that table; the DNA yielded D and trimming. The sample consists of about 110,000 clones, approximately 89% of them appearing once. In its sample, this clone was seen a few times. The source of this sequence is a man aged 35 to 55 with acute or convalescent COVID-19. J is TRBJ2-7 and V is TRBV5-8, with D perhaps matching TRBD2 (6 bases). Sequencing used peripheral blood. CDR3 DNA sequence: TGTGCCAGCAGCTTGTACGGACGGACTACGCACGAGCAGTACTTC. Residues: CASSLYGRTTHEQYF.